This T cell receptor beta chain is from a study of control samples from healthy donors and cancer patients. Clones were read by immunoSEQ multiplex PCR, and TCRdb kept only the in-frame ones, dropping some. The sample shows 70,000 to 75,000 clones, more than 75% of them seen only once. This clone was observed a handful of times. Germline CDR1 reads MNHNY; CDR2 reads SVGAGI (reference sequence). This CDR3 spans 16 amino acids. V shed 7 bases and J shed 1 base, with 17 bases lying between them. The clonotype originates from a woman aged 50 to 60 in good health. The sequenced sample consisted of blood. The chain is built from TRBV6-6 and TRBJ2-1; D unclear. The CDR3 region has the DNA TGTGCCAGCAACCCCTTTTTCGGCGTATCCTACAATGAGCAGTTCTTC. It encodes CASNPFFGVSYNEQFF.